What follows describes a single T cell receptor (beta chain). The PCR employed 60 Vbeta primers together with 13 Jbeta primers. The table came from immunoSEQ multiplex PCR; TCRdb's copy has only in-frame clones and leaves some out. This repertoire shows fewer than 200,000 clones, around 76% found once; its top ten account for 2% to 2.5%. These data originate in a study of cytomegalovirus exposure and HLA in healthy donors. The V and J ends lost 4 bases and 6 bases respectively, with 15 bases between them. Germline CDR1 reads GTSNPN; CDR2 reads SVGIG (reference sequence). The CDR3 has 14 amino acids. The V call is TRBV30, the J call TRBJ2-2; maybe TRBD1 (6 bases). Sequencing used PBMCs. This TCR was sampled from a female donor in good health and CMV-seronegative. The chain's CDR3 is CAWKGIGGAGELFF. CDR3 bases: TGTGCCTGGAAGGGCATAGGGGGTGCCGGGGAGCTGTTTTTT.